The clone carrying this TCR beta chain was seen a handful of times. Its antigen is as yet unknown. This specimen comes from a study of shared clonotypes between healthy human individuals. Looking at the study overall: A donor's plate count was three for CD4 naive and three for CD4 memory; CD8 naive had two and CD8 memory one. Findings and caveats of the study: Estimated richness values were generally larger in naive subsets than in memory subsets.

Authors' data handling: ImmunoSEQ yielded junction-only sequences lacking quality scores, so filtering differed. The data were produced by immunoSEQ multiplex PCR, yet TCRdb's version contains in-frame clones alone and is incomplete. That table furnishes V, J and clone size, whereas the DNA furnished D and trimming. Here the sample spans about 1 million clones, approximately 76% being singletons. Per germline, CDR1 SQVTM and CDR2 ANQGSEA. Deletions cut 6 bases from V and 4 bases from J, with 24 bases between. The CDR3 contains 16 residues. The source of this sequence is a man between 18 and 29 years old in good health. The sequenced sample was memory CD4+ T cells sorted from blood. The sample's subset: CD45RA-negative fraction. The V and J genes are TRBV29-1 and TRBJ1-1; D is unclear. This chain's CDR3 is CSVDPWEVVDGTEAFF. In DNA form, the CDR3 reads TGCAGCGTCGACCCTTGGGAGGTAGTTGACGGCACTGAAGCTTTCTTT.